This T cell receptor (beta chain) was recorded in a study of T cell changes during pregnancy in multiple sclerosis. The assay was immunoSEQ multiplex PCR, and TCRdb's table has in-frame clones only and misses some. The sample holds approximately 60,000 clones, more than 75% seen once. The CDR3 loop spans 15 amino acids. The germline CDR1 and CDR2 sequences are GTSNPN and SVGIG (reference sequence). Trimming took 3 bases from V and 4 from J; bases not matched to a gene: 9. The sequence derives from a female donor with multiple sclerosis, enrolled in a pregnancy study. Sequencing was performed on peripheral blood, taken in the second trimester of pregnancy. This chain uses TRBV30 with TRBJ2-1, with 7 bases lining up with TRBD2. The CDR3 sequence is CAWRRELATYNEQFF. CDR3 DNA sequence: TGTGCCTGGAGAAGAGAACTAGCGACTTACAATGAGCAGTTCTTC.